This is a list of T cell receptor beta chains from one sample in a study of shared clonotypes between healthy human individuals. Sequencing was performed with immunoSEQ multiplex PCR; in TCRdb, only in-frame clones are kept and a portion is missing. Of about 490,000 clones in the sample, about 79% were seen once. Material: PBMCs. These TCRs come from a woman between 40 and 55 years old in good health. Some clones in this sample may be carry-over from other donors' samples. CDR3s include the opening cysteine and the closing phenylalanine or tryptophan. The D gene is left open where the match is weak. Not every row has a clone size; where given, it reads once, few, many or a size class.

DNA: TGTGCCAGTAGTGGGTCCAGAAATCAGCCCCAGCATTTT; CDR3: CASSGSRNQPQHF; J: TRBJ1-5; size: .; V: TRBV19; D: .
DNA: TGTGCCAGCAGTCCCGAACAGGGGTGGTTCGTTCTAAATCAGCCCCAGCATTTT; CDR3: CASSPEQGWFVLNQPQHF; J: TRBJ1-5; size: once; V: TRBV28; D: TRBD1
DNA: TGTGCCAGCAGCTTGGCCCCGTCCGCTAACTATGGCTACACCTTC; CDR3: CASSLAPSANYGYTF; J: TRBJ1-2; size: .; V: TRBV5-4; D: .
DNA: TGTGCCAGCAGCGCACTAGCGGGAGATCCCTTCTACGAGCAGTACTTC; CDR3: CASSALAGDPFYEQYF; J: TRBJ2-7; size: .; V: TRBV9; D: TRBD2
DNA: TGTGCCAGTACCCCGCAGAATAATTCACCCCTCCACTTT; CDR3: CASTPQNNSPLHF; J: TRBJ1-6; size: .; V: TRBV19; D: .
DNA: TGCGCCAGCAGCCCGGGGGGACAGGGAGAGACCCAGTACTTC; CDR3: CASSPGGQGETQYF; J: TRBJ2-5; size: .; V: TRBV5-1; D: TRBD1
DNA: TGTGCCAGCAGATCCCTTTCTGGAGGAGAGACCCAGCACTTC; CDR3: CASRSLSGGETQHF; J: TRBJ2-5; size: .; V: TRBV11-2; D: .
DNA: TGCAGCGTTGTGCAGGGACCTTACTACGAGCAGTACTTC; CDR3: CSVVQGPYYEQYF; J: TRBJ2-7; size: .; V: TRBV29-1; D: .
DNA: TGTGCCAGCAGTGACGGGAGGACTGGGGCCAACGTCCTGACTTTC; CDR3: CASSDGRTGANVLTF; J: TRBJ2-6; size: many; V: TRBV6-4; D: .
DNA: TGTGCCAGCAGTGAAAGGGCAGGGAGCCCCCCCTACGAGCAGTACTTC; CDR3: CASSERAGSPPYEQYF; J: TRBJ2-7; size: .; V: TRBV2; D: .
DNA: TGTGCCAGCAGCGAGGGGGCCAACGTCCTGACTTTC; CDR3: CASSEGANVLTF; J: TRBJ2-6; size: .; V: TRBV9; D: .
DNA: TGTGCCAGCAGCGTTGGGGGACAGGGTTATACTGAAGCTTTCTTT; CDR3: CASSVGGQGYTEAFF; J: TRBJ1-1; size: .; V: TRBV9; D: TRBD1
DNA: TGTGCCAGCAGTTTAGGGGAGGGGCCGAAGGGCAATCAGCCCCAGCATTTT; CDR3: CASSLGEGPKGNQPQHF; J: TRBJ1-5; size: .; V: TRBV28; D: .